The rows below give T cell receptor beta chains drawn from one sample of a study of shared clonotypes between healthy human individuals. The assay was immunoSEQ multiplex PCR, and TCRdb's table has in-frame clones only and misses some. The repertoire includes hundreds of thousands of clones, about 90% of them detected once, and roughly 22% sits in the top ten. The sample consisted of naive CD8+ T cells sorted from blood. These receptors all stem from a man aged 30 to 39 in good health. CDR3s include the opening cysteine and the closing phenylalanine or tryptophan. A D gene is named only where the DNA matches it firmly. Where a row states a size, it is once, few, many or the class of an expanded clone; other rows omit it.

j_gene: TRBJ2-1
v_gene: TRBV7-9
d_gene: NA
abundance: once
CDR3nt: TGTGCCAGCAGCTTAGATCCTGGTGAGCAGTTCTTC
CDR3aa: CASSLDPGEQFF

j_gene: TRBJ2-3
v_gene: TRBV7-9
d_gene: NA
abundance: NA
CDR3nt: TGTGCCAGCAGCTCCCCGATGGATACGCAGTATTTT
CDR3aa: CASSSPMDTQYF

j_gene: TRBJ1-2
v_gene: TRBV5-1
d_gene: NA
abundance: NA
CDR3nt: TGCGCCAGCAGCTTGGGTTGGGGCCGGGACTATGGCTACACCTTC
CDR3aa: CASSLGWGRDYGYTF

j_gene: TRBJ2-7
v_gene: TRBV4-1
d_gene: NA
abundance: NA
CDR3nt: TGCGCCAGCAGCCCTGGGGTGGCGGTTACCTACGAGCAGTACTTC
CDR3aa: CASSPGVAVTYEQYF

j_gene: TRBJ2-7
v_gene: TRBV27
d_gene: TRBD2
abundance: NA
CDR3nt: TGTGCCAGCAGTCCGACTAGCGGGAGTAGCGAGCAGTACTTC
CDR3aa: CASSPTSGSSEQYF

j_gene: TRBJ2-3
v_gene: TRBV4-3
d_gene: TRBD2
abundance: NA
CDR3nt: TGCGCCAGCAGCCAAGATCTACTAGCGGGGTACACAGATACGCAGTATTTT
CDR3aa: CASSQDLLAGYTDTQYF

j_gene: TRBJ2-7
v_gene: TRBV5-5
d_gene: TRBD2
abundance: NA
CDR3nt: TGTGCCAGCAGCCCAGGCGGGAGGGAGCAGTACTTC
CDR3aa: CASSPGGREQYF

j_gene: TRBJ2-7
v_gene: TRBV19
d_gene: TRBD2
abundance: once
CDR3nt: TGTGCCAGTAGTCTGGGCGGGAGCACCTACGAGCAGTACTTC
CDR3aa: CASSLGGSTYEQYF

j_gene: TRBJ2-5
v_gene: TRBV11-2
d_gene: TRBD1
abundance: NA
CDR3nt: TGTGCCAGCAGCTTAGTAGGGGGCCGGCTGGAGACCCAGTACTTC
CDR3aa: CASSLVGGRLETQYF

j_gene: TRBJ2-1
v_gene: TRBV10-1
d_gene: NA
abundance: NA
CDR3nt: TGCGCCAGCAGTGAAAGTAGTTCCCCCTACAATGAGCAGTTCTTC
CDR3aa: CASSESSSPYNEQFF

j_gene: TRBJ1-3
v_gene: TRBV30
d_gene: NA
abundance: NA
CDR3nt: TGTGCCGGCGGGACACCGAGCTCTGGAAACACCATATATTTT
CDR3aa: CAGGTPSSGNTIYF

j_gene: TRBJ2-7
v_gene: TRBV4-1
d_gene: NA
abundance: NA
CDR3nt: TGCGCCAGCAGCCAAGAACCGGGCTACGAGCAGTACTTC
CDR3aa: CASSQEPGYEQYF

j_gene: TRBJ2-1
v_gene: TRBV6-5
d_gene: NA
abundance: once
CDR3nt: TGTGCCAGCAGGGGGGAGAACGGCAATGAGCAGTTCTTC
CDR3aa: CASRGENGNEQFF

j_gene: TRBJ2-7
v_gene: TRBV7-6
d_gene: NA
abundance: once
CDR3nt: TGTGCCAGCAGCTTGGCAGACAATCACGAGCAGTACTTC
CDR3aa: CASSLADNHEQYF

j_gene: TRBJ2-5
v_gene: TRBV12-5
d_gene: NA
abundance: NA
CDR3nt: TGTGCTAGTGGTTTGGGCCAGGACCAAGAGACCCAGTACTTC
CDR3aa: CASGLGQDQETQYF

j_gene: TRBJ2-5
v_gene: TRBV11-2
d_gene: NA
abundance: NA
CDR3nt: TGTGCCAGCAGCTTAGATTTAAAACTACAAGAGACCCAGTACTTC
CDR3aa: CASSLDLKLQETQYF

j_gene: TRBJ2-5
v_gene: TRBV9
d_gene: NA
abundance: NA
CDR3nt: TGTGCCAGCAGCGTAGCAGGGAATCTAGCGGAGACCCAGTACTTC
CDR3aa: CASSVAGNLAETQYF

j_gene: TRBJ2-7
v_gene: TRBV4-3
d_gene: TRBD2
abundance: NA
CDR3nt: TGCGCCAGCAGCCAAGGGACTAGCGGGAGGCCGTCCTACGAGCAGTACTTC
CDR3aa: CASSQGTSGRPSYEQYF

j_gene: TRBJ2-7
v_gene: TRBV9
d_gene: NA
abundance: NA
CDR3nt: TGTGCCAGCAGCGTCTCCGGTTTGACCTACGAGCAGTACTTC
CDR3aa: CASSVSGLTYEQYF

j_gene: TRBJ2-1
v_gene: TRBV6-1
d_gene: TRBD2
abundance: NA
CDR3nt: TGTGCCAGTACAATCAGCGGGATCAGGTACAATGAGCAGTTCTTC
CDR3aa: CASTISGIRYNEQFF

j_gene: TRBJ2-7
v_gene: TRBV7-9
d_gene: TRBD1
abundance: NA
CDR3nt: TGTGCCAGCAGCTTGGAGGGGGGACAGGACGCAACCTACGAGCAGTACTTC
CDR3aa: CASSLEGGQDATYEQYF